This T cell receptor beta chain stems from a study of early T cells in non-severe SARS-CoV-2 infection. As for the study in general: Bulk RNA isolated from unsorted whole blood underwent sequencing; chains were not paired. Broader study findings: Database matching using VDJdb favored anti-spike CD8 responses, with private and CD4 specificities left missing.

As regards this clonotype: Its target is unknown.

Attached unique molecular identifiers marked individual cDNA molecules. TCRdb re-called the 5' RACE reads with MiXCR, one entry per CDR3 protein. In the table there are some 38,000 distinct CDR3 sequences, 4.5% to 7% of which are singletons. Germline CDR1 reads DFQATT; CDR2 reads SNEGSKA (reference sequence). This CDR3 contains 17 residues. Trimming pared 5 bases from V and 0 bases from J, leaving 22 bases between. Sequenced here: whole blood, sampled at baseline. The chain joins TRBV20-1 to TRBJ2-5; possibly TRBD2 for D (6 bases). This TCR derives from an adult who was a healthcare worker with PCR-confirmed SARS-CoV-2 infection or an uninfected control (not recorded which). The CDR3 spells CSAPPPWVAENQETQYF. The CDR3 nucleotides are TGCAGTGCTCCCCCCCCGTGGGTAGCGGAGAACCAAGAGACCCAGTACTTC.